Listed here are 10 T cell receptor beta chains from one sample, sequenced in a study of shared clonotypes between healthy human individuals. Using immunoSEQ multiplex PCR, the repertoire was profiled, and TCRdb retains in-frame clones only, with some absent. The table shows some 2.4 million clones, with roughly 93% occurring only once. The source material was naive CD4+ T cells from PBMCs. Regarding subset: CD45RA+ positively selected. The receptors shown here come from a man between 18 and 29 years old in good health. Some clones in this sample may be carry-over from other donors' samples.

V gene TRBV5-4 combines with J gene TRBJ2-1; the D gene is possibly TRBD1 (5 bases). The germline V and J ends were trimmed by 6 bases and 3 bases, with 7 bases remaining between them. Per germline, CDR1 SGHNT and CDR2 YYREEE (reference sequence). CDR3 size: 12 residues. CDR3: CASIDSYNEQFF. In DNA form, the CDR3 reads TGTGCCAGCATCGACAGCTACAATGAGCAGTTCTTC.

J is TRBJ2-2 and V is TRBV5-1; TRBD2 agrees at 9 bases. Germline CDR1 is SGHRS and CDR2 is YFSETQ. The CDR3 runs to 18 residues. J was trimmed by 4 bases and V by 4 bases; bases with no gene match: 14. Written as DNA, the CDR3 is TGCGCCAGCAGCAAATCAGGAGCGGGAGGTGGCGGCACCGGGGAGCTGTTTTTT. This codes for CASSKSGAGGGGTGELFF.

The V and J genes are TRBV5-1 and TRBJ1-4; 7 nucleotides align to TRBD1. Germline trimming cut 4 bases from V and 6 bases from J; bases unmatched to any gene: 9. This CDR3 region has 15 residues. Germline lookup yields CDR1 SGHRS and CDR2 YFSETQ. DNA for the CDR3: TGCGCCAGCAGCCAAAGGGGGCGGACCGATGAAAAACTGTTTTTT. This encodes CASSQRGRTDEKLFF.

The rearrangement links TRBV28 to TRBJ1-4; D perhaps matches TRBD1 (6 bases). V was cut by 6 bases and J by 5 bases, with 13 bases left in between. CDR3 size: 14 residues. Germline V lookup: CDR1 MDHEN, CDR2 SYDVKM. CDR3 coding DNA: TGTGCCAGCAGCCCCCCAGGACAGAATGAAAAACTGTTTTTT. It is translated as CASSPPGQNEKLFF.

About this clone: Other DNA sequences in the same sample also yield this CDR3. This chain joins TRBV11-2 and TRBJ2-3; D uncertain. This CDR3 comprises 13 residues. Germline V CDR1 and CDR2: SGHAT, FQNNGV. Trimming pared 0 bases from V and 4 bases from J, leaving 5 bases between. The CDR3 sequence: CASSLDRADTQYF. The CDR3 region has the DNA TGTGCCAGCAGCTTAGATAGGGCAGATACGCAGTATTTT.

This chain uses TRBV10-3 with TRBJ1-6; no reliable D call. Germline lookup yields CDR1 ENHRY and CDR2 SYGVKD. The CDR3 runs to 14 residues. V lost 2 bases to trimming and J lost 8 bases, with 10 bases between them. The CDR3 DNA reads as TGTGCCATCAGTGAGAGGGTCCAGGATTCACCCCTCCACTTT. Its protein product is CAISERVQDSPLHF.

The V gene is TRBV27, the J gene TRBJ1-5; D unresolved. V lost 6 bases to trimming and J lost 2 bases, with 8 bases between them. CDR3 length: 13 amino acids. In germline, CDR1 is MNHEY, CDR2 SMNVEV (reference sequence). CDR3 in amino acids: CASRGSGNQPQHF. CDR3 bases: TGTGCCAGCAGAGGGAGTGGCAATCAGCCCCAGCATTTT.

The chain links TRBV30 to TRBJ2-2; TRBD1 is a possible D gene (5 bases). This CDR3 comprises 13 residues. Germline CDR1 reads GTSNPN; CDR2 reads SVGIG (reference sequence). Trimming took 3 bases from V and 7 from J, leaving 12 bases between them. The CDR3 is CAWRAMQGGELFF. In DNA, the CDR3 is TGTGCCTGGAGGGCCATGCAGGGCGGGGAGCTGTTTTTT.

The gene calls are TRBV6-1 and TRBJ2-5; 11 bases fit TRBD1. The germline CDR1 and CDR2 sequences are MNHNS and SASEGT. V shed 6 bases, J shed 7 bases, and the junction held 4 bases outside the gene matches. The CDR3 loop spans 13 amino acids. CDR3: CASSPGTGGTQYF. CDR3 nucleotides: TGTGCCAGCAGCCCCGGGACAGGGGGGACCCAGTACTTC.

V gene TRBV14 combines with J gene TRBJ2-6, with a tentative D call TRBD2 (5 bases). Germline V gene sequence: CDR1 SGHDN, CDR2 FVKESK. V lost 1 base and J 3 bases, leaving 10 bases between the germline ends. The CDR3 has 16 amino acids. The CDR3 coding sequence is TGTGCCAGCAGCCAAGTATTGGGAGTTGGGGCCAACGTCCTGACTTTC. This encodes CASSQVLGVGANVLTF.